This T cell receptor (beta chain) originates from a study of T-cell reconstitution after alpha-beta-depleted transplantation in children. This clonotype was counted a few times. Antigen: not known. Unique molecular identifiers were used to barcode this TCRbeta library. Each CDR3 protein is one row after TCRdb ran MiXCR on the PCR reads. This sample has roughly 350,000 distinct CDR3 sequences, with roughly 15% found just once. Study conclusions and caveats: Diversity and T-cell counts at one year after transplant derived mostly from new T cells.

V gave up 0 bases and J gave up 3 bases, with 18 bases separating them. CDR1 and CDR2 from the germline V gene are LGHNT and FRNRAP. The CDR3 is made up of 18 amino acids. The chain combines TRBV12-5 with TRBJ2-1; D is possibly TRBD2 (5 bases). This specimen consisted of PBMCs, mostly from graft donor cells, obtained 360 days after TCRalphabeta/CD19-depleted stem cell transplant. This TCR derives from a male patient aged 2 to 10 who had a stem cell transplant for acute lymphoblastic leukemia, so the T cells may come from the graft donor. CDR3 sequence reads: CASGLVLGPSSHYNEQFF. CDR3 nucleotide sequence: TGTGCTAGTGGTTTGGTACTTGGTCCTAGCAGCCACTACAATGAGCAGTTCTTC. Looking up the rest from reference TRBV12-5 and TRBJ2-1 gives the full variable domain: DARVTQTPRHKVTEMGQEVTMRCQPILGHNTVFWYRQTMMQGLELLAYFRNRAPLDDSGMPKDRFSAEMPDATLATLKIQPSEPRDSAVYFCASGLVLGPSSHYNEQFFGPGTRLTVL.